These T cell receptor beta chains were read from a single sample in a study of OX40 agonist ivuxolimab in advanced cancers. Using immunoSEQ multiplex PCR, the repertoire was profiled, and TCRdb retains in-frame clones only, with some absent. This repertoire shows roughly 65,000 clones, around 88% found once; its top ten account for approximately 0.86%. This sample comprised CD4+ or CD8+ T cells sorted from blood, obtained in a trial of the OX40 agonist ivuxolimab. Receptor source: an adult with an advanced solid tumor such as melanoma, head and neck, liver or kidney cancer. Both conserved end residues are part of each CDR3. A D gene is named only where the DNA matches it firmly. A clone size is listed for some rows: how often the clone was seen (once, few, many), or a class if it is expanded.

J: TRBJ2-1
V: TRBV4-3
size: NA
D: TRBD2
CDR3: CASSYLTSNYNEQFF
DNA: TGCGCCAGCAGCTATTTGACTAGCAACTACAATGAGCAGTTCTTC

J: TRBJ1-2
V: TRBV5-1
size: NA
D: TRBD1
CDR3: CASSFRDRDYGYTF
DNA: TGTGCCAGCAGCTTCCGGGACAGGGACTATGGCTACACCTTC

J: TRBJ2-7
V: TRBV7-2
size: NA
D: TRBD1
CDR3: CASSKTGGEQYF
DNA: TGTGCCAGCAGCAAGACAGGGGGCGAGCAGTACTTC

J: TRBJ2-5
V: TRBV7-6
size: few
D: TRBD2
CDR3: CASSLEPGGDLIWVTQYF
DNA: TGTGCCAGCAGCTTAGAACCCGGGGGGGACCTGATTTGGGTGACCCAGTACTTC

J: TRBJ2-2
V: TRBV5-1
size: NA
D: NA
CDR3: CASSLVGQGIPGELFF
DNA: TGCGCCAGCAGCCTTGTGGGGCAGGGAATCCCCGGGGAGCTGTTTTTT

J: TRBJ2-3
V: TRBV6-6
size: NA
D: NA
CDR3: CASSLQVPTDTQYF
DNA: TGTGCCAGCAGTTTACAGGTGCCCACAGATACGCAGTATTTT

J: TRBJ1-4
V: TRBV4-3
size: NA
D: TRBD1
CDR3: CASSQDSRQGNEKLFF
DNA: TGCGCCAGCAGCCAAGATAGTAGACAGGGAAATGAAAAACTGTTTTTT

J: TRBJ1-1
V: TRBV5-1
size: once
D: NA
CDR3: CASSSLTTGTTNTEAFF
DNA: TGCGCCAGCAGCTCCCTAACGACCGGGACAACGAACACTGAAGCTTTCTTT

J: TRBJ2-7
V: TRBV10-2
size: NA
D: TRBD2
CDR3: CASSAAGGNEQYF
DNA: TGCGCCAGCTCGGCGGCGGGGGGAAACGAGCAGTACTTC

J: TRBJ2-1
V: TRBV28
size: NA
D: NA
CDR3: CASSLRVDEQFF
DNA: TGTGCCAGCAGTTTAAGGGTCGATGAGCAGTTCTTC

J: TRBJ2-7
V: TRBV5-5
size: once
D: NA
CDR3: CASSFLGSSYEQYF
DNA: TGTGCCAGCAGCTTTTTAGGCAGCTCCTACGAGCAGTACTTC

J: TRBJ2-7
V: TRBV4-2
size: NA
D: TRBD1
CDR3: CASSYRQGDRDEQYF
DNA: TGTGCCAGCAGCTACCGACAGGGGGATAGGGACGAGCAGTACTTC

J: TRBJ1-1
V: TRBV6-5
size: NA
D: NA
CDR3: CASSYQGKGTEAFF
DNA: TGTGCCAGCAGTTACCAGGGAAAGGGCACTGAAGCTTTCTTT

J: TRBJ1-6
V: TRBV9
size: NA
D: NA
CDR3: CASSVSPRDLRQVGNSPLHF
DNA: TGTGCCAGCAGCGTAAGTCCTCGGGATCTCCGGCAAGTGGGTAATTCACCCCTCCACTTT

J: TRBJ2-7
V: TRBV28
size: NA
D: TRBD1
CDR3: CASFSGTGASLSSYEQYF
DNA: TGTGCCAGTTTTTCCGGGACAGGGGCGTCCCTCAGCTCCTACGAGCAGTACTTC

J: TRBJ2-1
V: TRBV19
size: NA
D: NA
CDR3: CASSKTGIYNEQFF
DNA: TGTGCCAGTAGTAAAACAGGGATCTACAATGAGCAGTTCTTC

J: TRBJ2-1
V: TRBV28
size: NA
D: NA
CDR3: CASSLASLGRIPHEQFF
DNA: TGTGCCAGCAGTTTAGCCTCTTTGGGTAGAATCCCCCATGAGCAGTTCTTC

J: TRBJ2-2
V: TRBV6-6
size: NA
D: TRBD1
CDR3: CASIRQGSGELFF
DNA: TGTGCCAGCATCCGACAGGGTTCCGGGGAGCTGTTTTTT

J: TRBJ2-5
V: TRBV7-6
size: NA
D: NA
CDR3: CASSLKAGYQETQYF
DNA: TGTGCCAGCAGCTTAAAAGCAGGATACCAAGAGACCCAGTACTTC

J: TRBJ2-1
V: TRBV20-1
size: many
D: TRBD2
CDR3: CSARTSNEQFF
DNA: TGCAGTGCGAGGACTAGCAATGAGCAGTTCTTC

J: TRBJ2-7
V: TRBV11-2
size: NA
D: TRBD2
CDR3: CASSSVPGLVNEQYF
DNA: TGTGCCAGCAGCTCAGTCCCGGGACTAGTAAACGAGCAGTACTTC

J: TRBJ2-7
V: TRBV7-2
size: NA
D: NA
CDR3: CASSLTGTHYEQYF
DNA: TGTGCCAGCAGTTTAACCGGGACCCACTACGAGCAGTACTTC

J: TRBJ1-3
V: TRBV5-1
size: NA
D: NA
CDR3: CASSPYRAGNTIYF
DNA: TGCGCCAGCAGCCCCTACAGGGCTGGAAACACCATATATTTT

J: TRBJ2-2
V: TRBV14
size: NA
D: TRBD2
CDR3: CASSLPGLAGDPANTGELFF
DNA: TGTGCCAGCAGCCTACCGGGACTAGCGGGGGATCCGGCGAACACCGGGGAGCTGTTTTTT

J: TRBJ1-6
V: TRBV27
size: NA
D: NA
CDR3: CASSPYNSPLHF
DNA: TGTGCCAGCAGTCCTTATAATTCACCCCTCCACTTT

J: TRBJ1-1
V: TRBV7-9
size: NA
D: TRBD1
CDR3: CASSSTGSNTEAFF
DNA: TGTGCCAGCAGCTCGACAGGGTCGAACACTGAAGCTTTCTTT

J: TRBJ2-1
V: TRBV2
size: NA
D: NA
CDR3: CASSVGQSSYNEQFF
DNA: TGTGCCAGCAGTGTCGGCCAGAGCTCCTACAATGAGCAGTTCTTC

J: TRBJ2-1
V: TRBV11-3
size: NA
D: NA
CDR3: CASSLDGQSPLFF
DNA: TGTGCCAGCAGCTTAGATGGGCAGTCCCCCCTATTCTTC

J: TRBJ2-7
V: TRBV30
size: NA
D: NA
CDR3: CAWRRGGSTYEQYF
DNA: TGTGCCTGGAGGCGGGGCGGGTCCACCTACGAGCAGTACTTC

J: TRBJ1-1
V: TRBV6-1
size: few
D: NA
CDR3: CASSEAQGIIAEAFF
DNA: TGTGCCAGCAGTGAAGCTCAGGGTATAATCGCTGAAGCTTTCTTT

J: TRBJ2-5
V: TRBV28
size: NA
D: NA
CDR3: CASITGGSRETQYF
DNA: TGTGCCAGCATCACTGGGGGGAGTCGAGAGACCCAGTACTTC

J: TRBJ2-7
V: TRBV9
size: NA
D: TRBD1
CDR3: CASSVAAGGEQYF
DNA: TGTGCCAGCAGCGTAGCAGCAGGGGGCGAGCAGTACTTC

J: TRBJ1-1
V: TRBV28
size: NA
D: NA
CDR3: CASSLARSTNTEAFF
DNA: TGTGCCAGCAGTTTGGCCCGGAGCACTAATACTGAAGCTTTCTTT

J: TRBJ1-2
V: TRBV5-4
size: NA
D: NA
CDR3: CASSSGGGGYGYTF
DNA: TGTGCCAGCAGCTCCGGGGGAGGAGGGTATGGCTACACCTTC

J: TRBJ2-1
V: TRBV7-3
size: NA
D: NA
CDR3: CASSFSGAPPYNEQFF
DNA: TGTGCCAGCAGCTTTTCGGGAGCGCCACCATACAATGAGCAGTTCTTC

J: TRBJ1-4
V: TRBV5-1
size: NA
D: TRBD1
CDR3: CASSMGQGYEKLFF
DNA: TGCGCCAGCAGCATGGGACAGGGGTATGAAAAACTGTTTTTT

J: TRBJ2-2
V: TRBV6-5
size: once
D: TRBD1
CDR3: CASTKGQGATGELFF
DNA: TGTGCCAGCACCAAGGGACAGGGCGCCACCGGGGAGCTGTTTTTT

J: TRBJ2-1
V: TRBV6-5
size: NA
D: TRBD2
CDR3: CASSYGASGSYNEQFF
DNA: TGTGCCAGCAGTTACGGTGCTAGCGGGAGCTACAATGAGCAGTTCTTC

J: TRBJ2-1
V: TRBV6-6
size: NA
D: NA
CDR3: CASSYGYSYNEQFF
DNA: TGTGCCAGCAGTTATGGCTACTCCTACAATGAGCAGTTCTTC

J: TRBJ1-5
V: TRBV7-2
size: NA
D: NA
CDR3: CASSLGGSLGAQHF
DNA: TGTGCCAGCAGCTTGGGGGGCAGCCTAGGGGCCCAGCATTTT

J: TRBJ1-5
V: TRBV7-2
size: once
D: NA
CDR3: CASSLGPRNQPQHF
DNA: TGTGCCAGCAGCTTAGGCCCCAGAAATCAGCCCCAGCATTTT

J: TRBJ2-7
V: TRBV7-8
size: NA
D: TRBD2
CDR3: CASSFGLGTNYEQYF
DNA: TGTGCCAGCAGCTTTGGTCTCGGGACTAACTACGAGCAGTACTTC

J: TRBJ2-5
V: TRBV6-6
size: NA
D: TRBD2
CDR3: CASSSPGSGETQYF
DNA: TGTGCCAGCAGTTCCCCGGGTAGCGGGGAGACCCAGTACTTC

J: TRBJ2-2
V: TRBV18
size: NA
D: NA
CDR3: CASHLGGRVRGTGELFF
DNA: TGTGCCAGCCATCTAGGAGGAAGAGTGAGGGGCACCGGGGAGCTGTTTTTT

J: TRBJ1-6
V: TRBV6-5
size: NA
D: TRBD1
CDR3: CASSYSTGSRISPLHF
DNA: TGTGCCAGCAGTTACTCGACAGGGTCTCGCATTTCGCCCCTCCACTTT

J: TRBJ1-1
V: TRBV6-6
size: NA
D: NA
CDR3: CASSYSTAGSEAFF
DNA: TGTGCCAGCAGTTACTCGACGGCAGGGTCTGAAGCTTTCTTT

J: TRBJ2-5
V: TRBV7-2
size: NA
D: NA
CDR3: CASSSRNEETQYF
DNA: TGTGCCAGCAGTTCCCGAAATGAAGAGACCCAGTACTTC

J: TRBJ2-7
V: TRBV5-1
size: once
D: TRBD2
CDR3: CASSSQGSGEQYF
DNA: TGCGCCAGCAGCTCCCAGGGTAGCGGGGAGCAGTACTTC

J: TRBJ1-2
V: TRBV25-1
size: few
D: NA
CDR3: CASNGPGPYGYTF
DNA: TGTGCCAGCAATGGGCCGGGACCGTATGGCTACACCTTC

J: TRBJ1-6
V: TRBV30
size: once
D: NA
CDR3: CAWSVPGNGNSPLHF
DNA: TGTGCCTGGAGTGTACCAGGGAATGGTAATTCACCCCTCCACTTT

J: TRBJ1-1
V: TRBV18
size: NA
D: NA
CDR3: CASSPPRGKSEAFF
DNA: TGTGCCAGCTCACCACCGAGGGGGAAATCTGAAGCTTTCTTT

J: TRBJ2-4
V: TRBV15
size: once
D: NA
CDR3: CATSRDWAKNIQYF
DNA: TGTGCCACCAGCAGAGATTGGGCCAAAAACATTCAGTACTTC